This TCR beta chain is from a study of T cell repertoires in cytomegalovirus infection. About the research overall: It can be stated that public TCR beta signatures indicated CMV infection as well as a matching HLA type. Overall study findings and caveats: Ex vivo, HLA-C-restricted CMV-specific TCR beta clonotypes prevailed over the rest of the response. Cumulative public TCR beta family frequency identified carriers of CMV plus the relevant HLA.

As for this clonotype: Antigen unknown.

From the reads, TCRdb called clonotypes with MiXCR, one entry per CDR3 protein. Of roughly 300,000 distinct CDR3 sequences in the sample, about 26% were seen once. Per germline, CDR1 SGHVS and CDR2 FQNEAQ. J lost 7 bases, V lost 0 bases, and 2 bases had no gene match. The CDR3 extends over 15 amino acids. This chain connects TRBV7-8 to TRBJ2-1; 11 bases match TRBD2. Sequenced material: PBMCs. The receptor's source is a human donor in good health (CMV status not recorded). Some clones in this sample may be carry-over from other donors' samples. This CDR3 reads CASSLALAGENEQFF. DNA of the CDR3: TGTGCCAGCAGCTTAGCACTAGCGGGAGAAAATGAGCAGTTCTTC.